Sequencing of this T cell receptor (beta chain) was carried out in a study of T cell repertoires in cytomegalovirus infection. Overall study context: The public TCR beta signatures pointed to both CMV infection and matching HLA type. Study-wide results and caveats: HLA-C-restricted, CMV-specific TCR beta clonotypes were dominant ex vivo. Cumulative public TCR beta family frequency identified carriers of CMV plus the relevant HLA.

In its sample, this clonotype was seen once. The target antigen is unknown. A single base separates this from a much larger clone, so it may be a read error. The conserved phenylalanine or tryptophan is not found at the CDR3 terminus, so this likely reflects a read error. CDR1 is SGHRS and CDR2 is YFSETQ in the germline V gene. The CDR3 sequence is 15 residues long. Between the trimmed V and J ends, which lost 0 bases and 2 bases, there was a span of 11 bases. TCRdb processed the reads anew with MiXCR; each CDR3 protein has one entry. The table includes hundreds of thousands of distinct CDR3 sequences, under 8.5% detected once.

The receptor was isolated from a human donor in good health (CMV status not recorded). Some clones in this sample may be carry-over from other donors' samples. This sequence joins TRBV5-1 and TRBJ1-1, with D hard to call. Sequencing was done on a sample of PBMCs. In nucleotides, the CDR3 is TGCGCCAGCAGCTTGGGCGGGAGTGATAACACTGAAGCTTTCATT. Translation: CASSLGGSDNTEAFI.